A single TCR beta chain is shown here with its context. Original processing methods: For nucleated cells, counts were estimated from reference gene primer amplification. Here immunoSEQ multiplex PCR was the method, and the copy in TCRdb shows in-frame clones only, minus some. For V, J and clone size, that table is used; D and trimming come from the DNA. The table lists 100,000 to 150,000 clones, about four fifths of them singletons, with approximately 12% in the top ten. J was trimmed by 7 bases and V by 3 bases; bases with no gene match: 7. Germline CDR1 reads GTSNPN; CDR2 reads SVGIG (reference sequence). This CDR3 is 13 amino acids long. This specimen comes from a study of blood T cell repertoires in COVID-19. As for the study in general: Whether acute or convalescent, the COVID-19 samples came from the United States, Italy and Spain. PBMCs, B-cell-depleted T cells, or T cells were the source of the cDNA or gDNA that made up the material.

The chain couples TRBV30 to TRBJ2-3, with 7 bases fitting TRBD2. Material: peripheral blood. This receptor was obtained from a man aged 60 to 75 with acute or convalescent COVID-19. CDR3 sequence reads: CAWRPGLPNTQYF. CDR3 sequence (DNA): TGTGCCTGGAGGCCGGGACTACCAAATACGCAGTATTTT.